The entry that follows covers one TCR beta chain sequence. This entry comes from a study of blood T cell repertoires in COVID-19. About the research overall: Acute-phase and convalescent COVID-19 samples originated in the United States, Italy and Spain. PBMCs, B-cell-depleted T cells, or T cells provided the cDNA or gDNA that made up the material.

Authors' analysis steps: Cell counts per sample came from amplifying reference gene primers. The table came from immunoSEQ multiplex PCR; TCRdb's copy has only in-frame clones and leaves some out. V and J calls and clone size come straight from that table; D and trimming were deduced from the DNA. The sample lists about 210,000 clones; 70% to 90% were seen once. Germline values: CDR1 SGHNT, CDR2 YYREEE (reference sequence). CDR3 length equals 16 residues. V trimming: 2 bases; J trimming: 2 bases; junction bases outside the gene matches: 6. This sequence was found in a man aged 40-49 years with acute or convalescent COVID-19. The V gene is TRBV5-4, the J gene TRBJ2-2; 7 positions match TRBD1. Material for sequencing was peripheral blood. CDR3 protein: CASSFTQGSNTGELFF. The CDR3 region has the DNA TGTGCCAGCAGCTTTACACAGGGGTCTAACACCGGGGAGCTGTTTTTT.